This entry is about one T cell receptor (beta chain). This clonotype was seen many times. No cognate antigen has been identified for it. Base qualities are not at hand, and no much larger clone is one base apart. Trimming removed 1 base from V and 6 bases from J, leaving 10 bases between the germline ends. Reading the germline V gene gives CDR1 SGHVS and CDR2 FQNEAQ. The CDR3 has 14 amino acids, counting the end cysteine and phenylalanine. Only CDR3 DNA is held: 42 bases, read in frame from base 1. The entry originates in a study of T cells in Graves' hyperthyroidism and ophthalmopathy (dated by TCRdb to about 2019). With respect to the entire study: Peripheral blood was collected at initial diagnosis, before any treatment. TCR V-J signatures able to tell the groups apart were searched for in a discovery cohort of around 95 patients, of whom around 42 had Graves' ophthalmopathy and more than 55 had stable Graves' hyperthyroidism. Prospective prediction of ophthalmopathy was tested in an independent validation cohort of approximately 18 hyperthyroidism patients and 15 to 17 patients who later progressed to ophthalmopathy. For training and testing, the approximately 97 patients in the discovery cohort were randomly divided in a 7:3 ratio. The study also compared thyroid tissue and blood T-cell repertoires from roughly 6 Graves' hyperthyroidism patients. After blood sampling, hyperthyroidism patients were treated with methimazole at a starting dose of 30 mg daily, and ophthalmopathy patients were treated with high-dose intravenous methylprednisolone. The paper describes TCR Vbeta CDR3 sequencing of 140 or so peripheral blood samples, made up of some 42 ophthalmopathy patients, around 73 hyperthyroidism patients and roughly 17 progressor patients. Summary of the overall study and its limitations: Ophthalmopathy was separated from stable hyperthyroidism by a 13 V-J signature model, with around 88% sensitivity and roughly 84% specificity obtained in cross-validation and 80%/75% obtained in testing. No statistical method was used to set the sample size in advance, and investigators knew the group allocation. In validation, the model predicted progression to ophthalmopathy a median of about 6 months before onset, with about 71% sensitivity and just under 75% specificity. Most expanded thyroid clonotypes (frequency above 0.001) were also detected in blood, suggesting blood repertoires may reflect thyroid immune responses.

Graves' hyperthyroidism was defined as stable when no progression to ophthalmopathy occurred over 18 months of follow-up. The hyperthyroidism patients were between 18 and 65 years old and newly diagnosed, with a disease duration of less than 2 months. Patients with uncontrolled infections, other autoimmune diseases, pregnancy or lactation were excluded. Diagnoses were established on the basis of clinical symptoms, serum thyroxine and TRAb, thyroid ultrasound, and orbital computed tomography. Ficoll-Paque density gradient centrifugation was used to isolate PBMCs from approximately 10 ml of fresh peripheral blood. Total RNA was extracted using Trizol reagent, and RNA quality was assessed on an Agilent 2100 Bioanalyzer. The TCR beta CDR3 regions were amplified from the RNA transcripts. For the first round of RT-PCR on the TCR CDR3, the HTBI primer set was used together with the Qiagen OneStep RT-PCR kit. Libraries were constructed in a second round of multiplex PCR, after which size selection and purification were carried out. The libraries were sequenced on an Illumina HiSeq2000 using paired-end 100 bp reads. The authors' pipeline ran thus. Raw data were processed with SOAPnuke, discarding reads with adapters, uncalled bases, mean Phred below 15, or no exact constant-primer or identifier match. COPE v1.2.5 was used to merge high-quality paired reads, and clonotypes were defined as unique nucleotide sequences. Clonotypes were aligned to IMGT TRBV, TRBD and TRBJ reference segments using MiTCR v1.1. Analysis was restricted to V-J combinations with a frequency above 0.0001, which covered roughly 99% of repertoires. A TCS score was defined as the ratio of F50 (clonal expansion) to E x V (chaos), with BLOSUM62-based TCRdist applied between CDR3 peptides within each V-J. Welch's t-statistics and random forest reduced around 510 V-J features to 13, which were used in a naive Bayes classifier (R e1071). The raw public reads went through TCRdb reprocessing: fastp at Q25, MiXCR clone calling, in-frame beta chains kept. Rows with a matching CDR3 protein are joined into one entry that keeps the most common DNA and genes. None of the V and J calls come from the authors' own analysis; TCRdb made them. The sample has over 150,000 distinct CDR3 sequences on record, 15% to 20% of them singletons. Approximately 28% of the sample rests with the top ten.

This clonotype originated in a woman aged 45-60 years with Graves' hyperthyroidism. This receptor chain uses TRBV7-8 and TRBJ1-5, with no confident D gene call. Source material: blood. In nucleotides, the sequence is TGTGCCAGCAGCTTAGGATCGGTGTTTCAGCCCCAGCATTTT. It codes for CASSLGSVFQPQHF.